The present TCR beta chain was sequenced within a study of control samples from healthy donors and cancer patients. Assay: immunoSEQ multiplex PCR; the TCRdb copy retains only in-frame clones and omits some. The data hold fewer than 95,000 clones, with 85% observed a single time. V lost 5 bases to trimming and J lost 5 bases; unmatched junction nucleotides: 8. The CDR3 contains 17 residues. Germline V gene data show CDR1 as MNHNY and CDR2 as SVGAGI (reference sequence). This receptor was obtained from a man aged 25 to 45 in good health. Sequencing used blood. V and J are TRBV6-6 and TRBJ2-1; 14 bases fit TRBD2. The DNA for the CDR3 is TGTGCCAGCAGTCGACTAGCGGGGGGGCCATTTGACAATGAGCAGTTCTTC. This gives the protein CASSRLAGGPFDNEQFF.